This is a list of T cell receptor beta chains from one sample in a study of beta chain features in type 1 diabetes. Assay used: immunoSEQ multiplex PCR; TCRdb lists only in-frame clones, some missing. Found here are 900,000 or so clones, roughly a sixth of them singletons; the top ten hold about 0.02%. Input material: naive CD4+ T cells from blood. The receptors stem from a woman between 18 and 30 years old in good health. Each CDR3 is given with its conserved first and last residue. The D gene is left open where the match is weak. Not all rows give a size; the values are once, few, many and, for expanded clones, a class.

J gene,D gene,clone size,V gene,CDR3 DNA,CDR3 protein
TRBJ2-1,NA,NA,TRBV4-2,TGTGCCAGCAGGCCAAGTCAAAACTCCTACAATGAGCAGTTCTTC,CASRPSQNSYNEQFF
TRBJ2-3,NA,few,TRBV7-9,TGTGCCAGCAGCTTAGAACTCACCACCCGTTCCCTCACAGATACGCAGTATTTT,CASSLELTTRSLTDTQYF
TRBJ1-5,TRBD1,once,TRBV6-5,TGTGCCAGCAGACCAGGGGGGGTCAATCAGCCCCAGCATTTT,CASRPGGVNQPQHF
TRBJ2-6,NA,NA,TRBV4-2,TGTGCCAGCAGCCAGGCTGCCGACTCTGGGGCCAACGTCCTGACTTTC,CASSQAADSGANVLTF
TRBJ1-5,NA,NA,TRBV7-8,TGTGCCAGCAGCTTAAAACCAGGGTATAGCAATCAGCCCCAGCATTTT,CASSLKPGYSNQPQHF
TRBJ1-4,NA,NA,TRBV5-1,TGCGCCAGCAGCTTCAGGACTAATGAAAAACTGTTTTTT,CASSFRTNEKLFF
TRBJ2-1,NA,few,TRBV4-3,TGCGCCAGCAGCCAAGAGGGGCAGGGGTCCTACAATGAGCAGTTCTTC,CASSQEGQGSYNEQFF
TRBJ2-2,NA,NA,TRBV11-1,TGTGCCAGCAGCTTATGGCCCCAGCGGCACCACGGGAACACCGGGGAGCTGTTTTTT,CASSLWPQRHHGNTGELFF
TRBJ1-1,NA,NA,TRBV7-9,TGTGCCAGCAGCCCCGTGGGGGCAGGGACTACTGAAGCTTTCTTT,CASSPVGAGTTEAFF
TRBJ2-2,NA,NA,TRBV9,TGTGCCAGCAGCGTAACCGGGGGACCGAACACCGGGGAGCTGTTTTTT,CASSVTGGPNTGELFF
TRBJ2-1,TRBD2,few,TRBV28,TGTGCCAGCAGTCCTCATAGCGGGGGATACAATGAGCAGTTCTTC,CASSPHSGGYNEQFF
TRBJ1-1,NA,NA,TRBV5-4,TGTGCCAGCAGCGTCTCTTGGCGGGGGAACACTGAAGCTTTCTTT,CASSVSWRGNTEAFF
TRBJ1-1,TRBD1,NA,TRBV7-9,TGTGCCAGCAGCCCTGGACAGGGTGTTGCTTTCTTT,CASSPGQGVAFF
TRBJ1-1,NA,few,TRBV6-1,TGTGCCAGCAGTGAATTTGGGGTTGGGAACACTGAAGCTTTCTTT,CASSEFGVGNTEAFF
TRBJ2-7,NA,NA,TRBV7-2,TGTGCCAGCAGCTTTGGGCAGGGGAAATTCTACGAGCAGTACTTC,CASSFGQGKFYEQYF
TRBJ1-5,NA,few,TRBV6-6,TGTGCCAGCAGTTACTCGTTTTTAGCTCAGCCCCAGCATTTT,CASSYSFLAQPQHF
TRBJ1-4,NA,NA,TRBV7-9,TGTGCCAGCAGCTTAGGCGGACTCCGATACGAAAAACTGTTTTTT,CASSLGGLRYEKLFF
TRBJ2-7,NA,NA,TRBV5-1,TGCGCCAGCAGCTCGAGGGCGGGAAGCTCCTACGAGCAGTACTTC,CASSSRAGSSYEQYF
TRBJ2-3,NA,NA,TRBV9,TGTGCCAGCAGCGTAAGTAAGAAAACAGATACGCAGTATTTT,CASSVSKKTDTQYF
TRBJ1-1,NA,few,TRBV11-2,TGTGCCAGCAGCCCAGGGGTTATGAACACTGAAGCTTTCTTT,CASSPGVMNTEAFF
TRBJ2-1,NA,few,TRBV28,TGTGCCAGCAGCAACAACTACAATGAGCAGTTCTTC,CASSNNYNEQFF
TRBJ2-3,NA,NA,TRBV5-4,TGTGCCAGCAGCGGCCGGCTCACAGATACGCAGTATTTT,CASSGRLTDTQYF
TRBJ1-1,NA,NA,TRBV6-1,TGTGCCAGCAGAAGAGAAACGAACACTGAAGCTTTCTTT,CASRRETNTEAFF
TRBJ2-1,TRBD2,NA,TRBV9,TGTGCCAGCAGCGCCTCGACTAGCGGGAGAACGTATGAGCAGTTCTTC,CASSASTSGRTYEQFF
TRBJ2-1,NA,NA,TRBV6-5,TGTGCCAGCAACTCCTATGTCGGCCCTGACGTTGAGCAGTTCTTC,CASNSYVGPDVEQFF
TRBJ2-5,NA,few,TRBV29-1,TGCAGCGTCGAAACAGGAAAACAAGAGACCCAGTACTTC,CSVETGKQETQYF